This T cell receptor beta chain was retrieved from a study of shared clonotypes between healthy human individuals. Study-wide points: Some naive CD4 clonotypes, roughly 5%, turned up in common across several donors. An effect of sequencing depth on clonotype sharing among donors was expected.

This CDR3 has 15 residues. V was clipped by 8 bases and J by 6 bases, with 20 bases between them. Germline loops: CDR1 MNHNY, CDR2 SVGAGI (reference sequence). Authors' analysis steps: Junction-only sequences produced by ImmunoSEQ had no quality scores, so filtering differed. TCRdb keeps only in-frame clones here, not all; method: immunoSEQ multiplex PCR. D and trimming were read from the DNA, whereas the V and J calls and clone size are those reported in that table. The top ten hold 0.14% of the sample, which has about 2.4 million clones, around 94% seen once. Comment on this clone: Its cognate antigen is unknown.

The sequence came from a man younger than 35 in good health. Sequencing used naive CD4+ T cells sorted from blood. The sample's subset: CD45RA+ positively selected. V gene TRBV6-6 combines with J gene TRBJ2-1; the D gene is possibly TRBD1 (6 bases). In DNA form, the CDR3 reads TGTGCCAGCTCGAGACAGGACAAGGTGGGCAATGAGCAGTTCTTC. It codes for CASSRQDKVGNEQFF.